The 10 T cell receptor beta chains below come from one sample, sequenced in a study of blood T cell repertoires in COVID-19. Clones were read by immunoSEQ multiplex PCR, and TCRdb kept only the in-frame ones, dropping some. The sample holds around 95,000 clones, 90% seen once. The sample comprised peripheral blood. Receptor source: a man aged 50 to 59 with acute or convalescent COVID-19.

CDR3 sequence (DNA): TGTGCCAGCAGTGATAATGGAAACACCATATATTTT. Its protein is CASSDNGNTIYF. The J gene is TRBJ1-3, the V gene TRBV2; D is undetermined. The CDR3 runs to 12 residues. Germline CDR1 and CDR2: SNHLY and FYNNEI. V lost 3 bases, J lost 3 bases, and 3 bases lay in between.

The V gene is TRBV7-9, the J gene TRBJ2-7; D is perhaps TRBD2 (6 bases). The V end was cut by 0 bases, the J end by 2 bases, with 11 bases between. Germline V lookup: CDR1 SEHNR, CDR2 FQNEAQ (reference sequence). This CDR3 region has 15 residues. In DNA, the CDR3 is TGTGCCAGCAGCTTAGCCGGTAGCGGAGCCTACGAGCAGTACTTC. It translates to CASSLAGSGAYEQYF.

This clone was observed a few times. The CDR3 DNA reads TGCGCCAGCAGCCAAGAATCAGCGGGATACGCAGATACGCAGTATTTT. It specifies CASSQESAGYADTQYF. The V and J genes are TRBV4-3 and TRBJ2-3, with TRBD2 identical over 7 bases. The trim removed 0 bases at V and 4 bases at J, leaving 7 bases unmatched. Germline-derived CDR1 and CDR2 are LGHNA and YSLEER. The CDR3 contains 16 residues.

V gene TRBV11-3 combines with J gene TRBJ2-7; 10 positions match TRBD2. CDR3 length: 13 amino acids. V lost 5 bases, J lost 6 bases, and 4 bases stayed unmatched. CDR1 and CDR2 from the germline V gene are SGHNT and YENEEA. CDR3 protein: CASSLGLAREQYF. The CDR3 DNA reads TGTGCCAGCAGCCTGGGACTAGCGCGCGAGCAGTACTTC.

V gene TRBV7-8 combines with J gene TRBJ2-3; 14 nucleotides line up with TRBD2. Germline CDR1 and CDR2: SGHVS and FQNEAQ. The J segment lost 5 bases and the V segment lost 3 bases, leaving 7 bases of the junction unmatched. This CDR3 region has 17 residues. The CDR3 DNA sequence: TGTGCCAGCAGCTTCCCGACTAGCGGGAGGGTAGTAGATACGCAGTATTTT. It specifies CASSFPTSGRVVDTQYF.

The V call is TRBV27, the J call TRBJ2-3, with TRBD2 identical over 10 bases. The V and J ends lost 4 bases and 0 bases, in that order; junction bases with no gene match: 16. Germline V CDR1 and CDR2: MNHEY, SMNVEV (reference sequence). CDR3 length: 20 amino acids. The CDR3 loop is CASSSLLAGYDDPSTDTQYF. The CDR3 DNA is TGTGCCAGCAGTTCATTACTAGCGGGATATGATGACCCCAGCACAGATACGCAGTATTTT.

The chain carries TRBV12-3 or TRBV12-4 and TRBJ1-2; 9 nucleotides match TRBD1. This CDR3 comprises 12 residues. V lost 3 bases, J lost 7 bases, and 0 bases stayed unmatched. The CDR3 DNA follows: TGTGCCAGCAGTTTGGACAGGGGTGGCTACACCTTC. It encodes CASSLDRGGYTF.

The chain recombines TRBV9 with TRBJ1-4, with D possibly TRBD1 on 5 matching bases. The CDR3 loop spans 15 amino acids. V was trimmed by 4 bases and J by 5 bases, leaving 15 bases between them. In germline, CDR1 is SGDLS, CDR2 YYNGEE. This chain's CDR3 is CASSPGRQSNEKLFF. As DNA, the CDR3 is TGTGCCAGCAGCCCCGGGAGACAGAGCAATGAAAAACTGTTTTTT. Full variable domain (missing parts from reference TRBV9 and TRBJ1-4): DSGVTQTPKHLITATGQRVTLRCSPRSGDLSVYWYQQSLDQGLQFLIQYYNGEERAKGNILERFSAQQFPDLHSELNLSSLELGDSALYFCASSPGRQSNEKLFFGSGTQLSVL.

CDR3 bases: TGTGCCAGCAGCTTAGTGTTCGGGAGCAGCGGGACCGGGGAGCTGTTTTTT. Its protein is CASSLVFGSSGTGELFF. The chain links TRBV13 to TRBJ2-2; TRBD2 is a possible D gene (6 bases). The CDR3 has 17 amino acids. The germline V gene encodes CDR1 PRHDT and CDR2 FYEKMQ (reference sequence). Trimming stripped 1 base from V and 5 bases from J, with 17 bases between.

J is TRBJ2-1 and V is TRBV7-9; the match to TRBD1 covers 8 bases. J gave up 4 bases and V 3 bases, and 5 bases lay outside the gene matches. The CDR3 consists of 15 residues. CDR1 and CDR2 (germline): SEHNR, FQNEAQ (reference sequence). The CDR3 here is CASSLRGQDYNEQFF. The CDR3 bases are TGTGCCAGCAGCTTGAGGGGACAGGATTACAATGAGCAGTTCTTC.